Listed below are T cell receptor beta chains from one sample, sequenced in a study of blood T cells in healthy people across ages. TCRdb used MiXCR to reprocess the 5' RACE reads, holding one entry per CDR3 protein. The table records roughly 800,000 distinct CDR3 sequences, roughly 50% of them present only once. Sequencing input: blood. These receptors originate from a man under 40 in good health. CDR3s include the opening cysteine and the closing phenylalanine or tryptophan. A D gene is named only where the DNA matches it firmly. The size of a clone is reported for some rows only, either as once, few or many, or as a class for expanded clones.

CDR3nt: TGTGCCAGCAGCCGCTACTCTTACGAGCAGTACTTC
CDR3aa: CASSRYSYEQYF
v_gene: TRBV7-2
len: 12
j_gene: TRBJ2-7
d_gene: NA
abundance: many

CDR3nt: TGTGCCAGAAGATCCCCCGGGACAGTATACAATGAGCAGTTCTTC
CDR3aa: CARRSPGTVYNEQFF
v_gene: TRBV6-2/TRBV6-3
len: 15
j_gene: TRBJ2-1
d_gene: TRBD1
abundance: NA

CDR3nt: TGTGCCAGCAGCCCGACTCGGAGGAGTTACGAGCAGTACTTC
CDR3aa: CASSPTRRSYEQYF
v_gene: TRBV9
len: 14
j_gene: TRBJ2-7
d_gene: NA
abundance: NA

CDR3nt: TGTGCCAGCAGCCGGTTATCTAGTGACATCCAAGAGACCCAGTACTTC
CDR3aa: CASSRLSSDIQETQYF
v_gene: TRBV3-1
len: 16
j_gene: TRBJ2-5
d_gene: NA
abundance: NA

CDR3nt: TGCAGTGCTAGAGATTTGGCAGGGGGCTTTGGCGAGCAGTACTTC
CDR3aa: CSARDLAGGFGEQYF
v_gene: TRBV20-1
len: 15
j_gene: TRBJ2-7
d_gene: TRBD1
abundance: NA

CDR3nt: TGTGCCAGCAGCTTAGCAGCTGGACAGGGCCCGTACGAGCAGTACTTC
CDR3aa: CASSLAAGQGPYEQYF
v_gene: TRBV7-9
len: 16
j_gene: TRBJ2-7
d_gene: TRBD1
abundance: few

CDR3nt: TGTGCCAGCAGCCTAACTCTAGCGGGGAGCTCTTACAATGAGCAGTTCTTC
CDR3aa: CASSLTLAGSSYNEQFF
v_gene: TRBV4-2
len: 17
j_gene: TRBJ2-1
d_gene: TRBD2
abundance: NA

CDR3nt: TGTGCCAGCAGCTTAGTGGCATCTAGCGGGTGGGAGACCCAGTACTTC
CDR3aa: CASSLVASSGWETQYF
v_gene: TRBV7-2
len: 16
j_gene: TRBJ2-5
d_gene: TRBD2
abundance: NA

CDR3nt: TGTGCCACCGGGGGTCAGGGTCCCGGGGAGCTGTTTTTT
CDR3aa: CATGGQGPGELFF
v_gene: TRBV24-1
len: 13
j_gene: TRBJ2-2
d_gene: NA
abundance: NA

CDR3nt: TGTGCCAGCAATTTGAGGGTAATGAGTAATGAAGCTTTCTTT
CDR3aa: CASNLRVMSNEAFF
v_gene: TRBV12-3/TRBV12-4
len: 14
j_gene: TRBJ1-1
d_gene: NA
abundance: NA

CDR3nt: TGTGCCAGCAGCCGGACAGGGTCAGACACAGATACGGAGTATTTT
CDR3aa: CASSRTGSDTDTEYF
v_gene: TRBV11-1
len: 15
j_gene: TRBJ2-3
d_gene: TRBD1
abundance: NA

CDR3nt: TGTGCCAGCAACCAGGGGCAAGAGACCCAGTACTTC
CDR3aa: CASNQGQETQYF
v_gene: TRBV5-5
len: 12
j_gene: TRBJ2-5
d_gene: NA
abundance: few

CDR3nt: TGTGCCAGCAGCGTAGGGGGACAGGGGGCGCAGTATTTT
CDR3aa: CASSVGGQGAQYF
v_gene: TRBV7-2
len: 13
j_gene: TRBJ2-3
d_gene: TRBD1
abundance: NA

CDR3nt: TGTGCCAGCAACGGACAGAGAAATAATCCCACGGATGGCTACACCTTC
CDR3aa: CASNGQRNNPTDGYTF
v_gene: TRBV6-5
len: 16
j_gene: TRBJ1-2
d_gene: NA
abundance: NA

CDR3nt: TGCAGCGGCACAGACAGTCTCCAAGAGACCCAGTACTTC
CDR3aa: CSGTDSLQETQYF
v_gene: TRBV29-1
len: 13
j_gene: TRBJ2-5
d_gene: NA
abundance: once

CDR3nt: TGTGCCAGCAGCCATGGGACAGGGGTGAATGAAGCTTTCTTT
CDR3aa: CASSHGTGVNEAFF
v_gene: TRBV3-1
len: 14
j_gene: TRBJ1-1
d_gene: TRBD1
abundance: NA

CDR3nt: TGTGCCAGCAGCTTAGAATGGGCTAGCGGGGTGGGTGAGCAGTTCTTC
CDR3aa: CASSLEWASGVGEQFF
v_gene: TRBV7-8
len: 16
j_gene: TRBJ2-1
d_gene: TRBD2
abundance: NA

CDR3nt: TGCGCCAGCAGCCAATTCGCCAGGGGGGCAAACACTGAAGCTTTCTTT
CDR3aa: CASSQFARGANTEAFF
v_gene: TRBV4-3
len: 16
j_gene: TRBJ1-1
d_gene: TRBD1
abundance: few

CDR3nt: TGTGCCATCAGTGAGACGGGGGGCGCTTCTAAAGCTTTCTTT
CDR3aa: CAISETGGASKAFF
v_gene: TRBV10-3
len: 14
j_gene: TRBJ1-1
d_gene: NA
abundance: NA

CDR3nt: TGTGCCAGCAGCTTAGTGGGGGGAGGGCCGAACACAGATACGCAGTATTTT
CDR3aa: CASSLVGGGPNTDTQYF
v_gene: TRBV7-2
len: 17
j_gene: TRBJ2-3
d_gene: TRBD2
abundance: NA

CDR3nt: TGTGCCAGCACAAACGGGAGGGCCTACGCCAAAAACATTCAGTACTTC
CDR3aa: CASTNGRAYAKNIQYF
v_gene: TRBV7-9
len: 16
j_gene: TRBJ2-4
d_gene: TRBD2
abundance: NA

CDR3nt: TGCAGTGCTAGCGGGACTAGCGGGTACTCCTACAATGAGCAGTTCTTC
CDR3aa: CSASGTSGYSYNEQFF
v_gene: TRBV20-1
len: 16
j_gene: TRBJ2-1
d_gene: TRBD2
abundance: NA

CDR3nt: TGTGCCAGCAGCTCCAGCTGGTATGAGCAGTTCTTC
CDR3aa: CASSSSWYEQFF
v_gene: TRBV7-2
len: 12
j_gene: TRBJ2-1
d_gene: NA
abundance: NA

CDR3nt: TGCGCCAGCAGCGGGGACAGGGAAGAGACCCAGTACTTC
CDR3aa: CASSGDREETQYF
v_gene: TRBV5-1
len: 13
j_gene: TRBJ2-5
d_gene: TRBD1
abundance: few

CDR3nt: TGCAGCGTTGAGGAGACTACACGTACGACCCAGTACTTC
CDR3aa: CSVEETTRTTQYF
v_gene: TRBV29-1
len: 13
j_gene: TRBJ2-5
d_gene: NA
abundance: few

CDR3nt: TGTGCCAGCAGCCAAGGGGAGAAGTACTATGGCTACACCTTC
CDR3aa: CASSQGEKYYGYTF
v_gene: TRBV3-1
len: 14
j_gene: TRBJ1-2
d_gene: NA
abundance: NA

CDR3nt: TGTGCCAGCAGCGTAGCGGGAGGGGCTTCCTACGAGCAGTACTTC
CDR3aa: CASSVAGGASYEQYF
v_gene: TRBV9
len: 15
j_gene: TRBJ2-7
d_gene: TRBD2
abundance: once

CDR3nt: TGTGCCAGCAGCCACGACCAGGGATTCACAGATACGCAGTATTTT
CDR3aa: CASSHDQGFTDTQYF
v_gene: TRBV6-6
len: 15
j_gene: TRBJ2-3
d_gene: NA
abundance: NA

CDR3nt: TGTGCCGCCGGAAGTGACCGGGACAGGGAGAATGAGCAGTTCTTC
CDR3aa: CAAGSDRDRENEQFF
v_gene: TRBV10-3
len: 15
j_gene: TRBJ2-1
d_gene: TRBD1
abundance: NA

CDR3nt: TGCGCCAGCAGCCAATCGTCGCATTCCTACGAGCAGTACTTC
CDR3aa: CASSQSSHSYEQYF
v_gene: TRBV4-3
len: 14
j_gene: TRBJ2-7
d_gene: NA
abundance: few

CDR3nt: TGTGCCATCAGTGACCCAGGGGCCTCTACCGGGAGAGGATACGAGCAGTACTTC
CDR3aa: CAISDPGASTGRGYEQYF
v_gene: TRBV10-3
len: 18
j_gene: TRBJ2-7
d_gene: NA
abundance: NA

CDR3nt: TGTGCCAGCAGGGGACCACAATTCCAAGAGACCCAGTACTTC
CDR3aa: CASRGPQFQETQYF
v_gene: TRBV12-3/TRBV12-4
len: 14
j_gene: TRBJ2-5
d_gene: NA
abundance: NA

CDR3nt: TGTGCCAGCAGTTTGGCGGCGGGGGTTTACACAGATACGCAGTATTTT
CDR3aa: CASSLAAGVYTDTQYF
v_gene: TRBV27
len: 16
j_gene: TRBJ2-3
d_gene: TRBD2
abundance: NA

CDR3nt: TGTGCCAGCAGCTTCACTAGCGGTCAGGATGAGCAGTTCTTC
CDR3aa: CASSFTSGQDEQFF
v_gene: TRBV7-2
len: 14
j_gene: TRBJ2-1
d_gene: TRBD2
abundance: few

CDR3nt: TGTGCCAGCAGACGAGACAGGCAAGATTCACCCCTCCACTTT
CDR3aa: CASRRDRQDSPLHF
v_gene: TRBV12-3/TRBV12-4
len: 14
j_gene: TRBJ1-6
d_gene: NA
abundance: NA

CDR3nt: TGTGCCAGCAGGAAAGCGGGGGGCTCCTACGAGCAGTACTTC
CDR3aa: CASRKAGGSYEQYF
v_gene: TRBV12-3/TRBV12-4
len: 14
j_gene: TRBJ2-7
d_gene: TRBD2
abundance: few

CDR3nt: TGCAGTGCTACCCGGGACAGGGGGCTACTCACAGATACGCAGTATTTT
CDR3aa: CSATRDRGLLTDTQYF
v_gene: TRBV20-1
len: 16
j_gene: TRBJ2-3
d_gene: TRBD1
abundance: NA

CDR3nt: TGTGCCAGCAAAGTGGACAGTGGGTACACGCCCCAGCATTTT
CDR3aa: CASKVDSGYTPQHF
v_gene: TRBV2
len: 14
j_gene: TRBJ1-5
d_gene: NA
abundance: NA

CDR3nt: TGTGCCAGCAGTGAAAAGGGGTACGAGCAGTACTTC
CDR3aa: CASSEKGYEQYF
v_gene: TRBV25-1
len: 12
j_gene: TRBJ2-7
d_gene: NA
abundance: NA

CDR3nt: TGTGCCAGCAGCACCTGGGACAGGGATAGAGGAGAGACCCAGTACTTC
CDR3aa: CASSTWDRDRGETQYF
v_gene: TRBV7-2
len: 16
j_gene: TRBJ2-5
d_gene: TRBD1
abundance: NA

CDR3nt: TGTGCCAGCAGTTATCTTTGGGAGCCCCAACCTTATGGCTACACCTTC
CDR3aa: CASSYLWEPQPYGYTF
v_gene: TRBV6-5
len: 16
j_gene: TRBJ1-2
d_gene: NA
abundance: once

CDR3nt: TGTGCCAGCAGCCCCGGGGCCTACCAGTCTGGCTACACCTTC
CDR3aa: CASSPGAYQSGYTF
v_gene: TRBV11-2
len: 14
j_gene: TRBJ1-2
d_gene: NA
abundance: NA

CDR3nt: TGTGCCAGCAGCTTAAGTGGCGCGGGAGGGCCAGATACGCAGTATTTT
CDR3aa: CASSLSGAGGPDTQYF
v_gene: TRBV7-3
len: 16
j_gene: TRBJ2-3
d_gene: TRBD2
abundance: NA

CDR3nt: TGTGCCAGCAGCTTCGCCCGGGGGGAGCAGTACTTC
CDR3aa: CASSFARGEQYF
v_gene: TRBV7-2
len: 12
j_gene: TRBJ2-7
d_gene: NA
abundance: NA

CDR3nt: TGCGGTGCTAGACTCCCCAGCGGGGGCTCCTACGAGCAGTACTTC
CDR3aa: CGARLPSGGSYEQYF
v_gene: TRBV20-1
len: 15
j_gene: TRBJ2-7
d_gene: TRBD2
abundance: NA

CDR3nt: TGCAGTGGCGGGCAGGGTGACCAGCCCCAGCATTTT
CDR3aa: CSGGQGDQPQHF
v_gene: TRBV20-1
len: 12
j_gene: TRBJ1-5
d_gene: NA
abundance: many

CDR3nt: TGTGCCAGCAGCCAAGGACAGGGAAGAAATGAGCAGTTCTTC
CDR3aa: CASSQGQGRNEQFF
v_gene: TRBV3-1
len: 14
j_gene: TRBJ2-1
d_gene: TRBD1
abundance: NA

CDR3nt: TGTGCCAGCAGCTGGGACGGAAACGAGCAGTACTTC
CDR3aa: CASSWDGNEQYF
v_gene: TRBV7-6
len: 12
j_gene: TRBJ2-7
d_gene: NA
abundance: NA

CDR3nt: TGTGCCAGCAGTGCACTGAACACCGGGGAGCTGTTTTTT
CDR3aa: CASSALNTGELFF
v_gene: TRBV6-1
len: 13
j_gene: TRBJ2-2
d_gene: NA
abundance: NA

CDR3nt: TGTGCCAGCAGCCGGGGAGATGGAGAGCAGTACTTC
CDR3aa: CASSRGDGEQYF
v_gene: TRBV5-6
len: 12
j_gene: TRBJ2-5
d_gene: NA
abundance: NA

CDR3nt: TGTGCCAGCAGTATAGCGGGAGAAGAGACCCAGTACTTC
CDR3aa: CASSIAGEETQYF
v_gene: TRBV6-2/TRBV6-3
len: 13
j_gene: TRBJ2-5
d_gene: TRBD2
abundance: few

CDR3nt: TGTGCCAGCAGCCCCCGGAGAACCACAGATACGCAGTATTTT
CDR3aa: CASSPRRTTDTQYF
v_gene: TRBV7-2
len: 14
j_gene: TRBJ2-3
d_gene: NA
abundance: NA

CDR3nt: TGTGCCAGCAGTCACCGGGACATCTACAATGAGCAGTTCTTC
CDR3aa: CASSHRDIYNEQFF
v_gene: TRBV2
len: 14
j_gene: TRBJ2-1
d_gene: NA
abundance: few